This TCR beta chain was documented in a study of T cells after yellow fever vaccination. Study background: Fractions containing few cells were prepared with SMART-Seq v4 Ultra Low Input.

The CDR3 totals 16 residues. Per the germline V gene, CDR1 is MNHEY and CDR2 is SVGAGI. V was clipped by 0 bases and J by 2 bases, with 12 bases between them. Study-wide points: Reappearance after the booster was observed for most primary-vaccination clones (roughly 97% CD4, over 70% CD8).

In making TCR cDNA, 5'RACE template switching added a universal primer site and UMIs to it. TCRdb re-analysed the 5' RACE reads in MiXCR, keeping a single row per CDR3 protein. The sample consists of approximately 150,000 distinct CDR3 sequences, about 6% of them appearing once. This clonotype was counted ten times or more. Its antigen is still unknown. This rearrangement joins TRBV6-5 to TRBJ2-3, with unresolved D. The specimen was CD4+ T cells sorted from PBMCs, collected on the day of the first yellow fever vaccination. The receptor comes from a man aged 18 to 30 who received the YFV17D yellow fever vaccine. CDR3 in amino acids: CASSYSMADLTDTQYF. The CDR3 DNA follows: TGTGCCAGCAGTTACTCGATGGCAGACCTCACAGATACGCAGTATTTT.